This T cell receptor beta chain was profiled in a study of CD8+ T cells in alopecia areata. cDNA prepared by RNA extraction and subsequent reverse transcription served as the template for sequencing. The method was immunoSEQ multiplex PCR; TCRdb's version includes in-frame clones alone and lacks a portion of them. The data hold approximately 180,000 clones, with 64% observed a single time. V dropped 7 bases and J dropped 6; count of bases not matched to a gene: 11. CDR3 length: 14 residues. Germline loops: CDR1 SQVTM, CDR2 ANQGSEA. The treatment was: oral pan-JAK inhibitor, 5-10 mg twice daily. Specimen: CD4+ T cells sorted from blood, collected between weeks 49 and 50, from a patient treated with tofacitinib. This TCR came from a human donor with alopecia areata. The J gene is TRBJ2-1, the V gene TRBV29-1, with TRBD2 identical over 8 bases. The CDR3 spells CSARPTRGANEQFF. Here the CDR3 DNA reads TGCAGCGCCCGACCCACGCGGGGGGCCAATGAGCAGTTCTTC.